This TCR beta chain derives from a study of shared clonotypes between healthy human individuals. The study's findings and limits: The study generally estimated greater richness for naive than memory subsets. Naive CD4 clonotypes were shared across a handful of donors at roughly 5.3%.

Clones were sequenced by immunoSEQ multiplex PCR, and TCRdb holds only the in-frame ones, with some missing. The repertoire includes nearly 750,000 clones, 72% of them detected once, and more than 1.5% sits in the top ten. Nashville, Tennessee was home to all donors, each a Caucasian adult. The split of CD4+ cells yielded CD45RA+ naive and CD45RA-negative memory subsets. On this clone itself: Its specificity is unknown.

Sequenced sample: memory CD4+ T cells sorted from blood. As to subset: CD45RA-negative fraction. This TCR was recovered from a woman in her 30s in good health.

Here the CDR3 reads CASSEEGRGNNEQFF. The CDR3 DNA follows: TGTGCCAGCAGTGAAGAGGGCAGAGGTAACAATGAGCAGTTCTTC. This chain uses TRBV25-1 with TRBJ2-1, with a tentative D call TRBD2 (5 bases). The CDR3 covers 15 residues. Germline CDR1 is MGHDK and CDR2 is SYGVNS. Trimming removed 2 bases at V and 5 bases at J, with 13 bases between.